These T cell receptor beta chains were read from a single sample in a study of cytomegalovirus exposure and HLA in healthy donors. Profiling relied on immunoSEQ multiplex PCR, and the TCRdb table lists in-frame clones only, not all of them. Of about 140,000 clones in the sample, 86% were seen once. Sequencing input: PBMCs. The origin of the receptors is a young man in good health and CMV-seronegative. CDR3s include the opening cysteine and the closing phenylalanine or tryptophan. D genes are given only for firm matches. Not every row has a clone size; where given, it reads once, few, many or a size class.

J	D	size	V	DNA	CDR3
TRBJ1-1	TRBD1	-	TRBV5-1	TGCGCCAGCAGCTCCAGGGGGTTGAACACTGAAGCTTTCTTT	CASSSRGLNTEAFF
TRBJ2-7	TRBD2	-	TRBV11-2	TGTGCCAGCAGCTTAACCTCCCCTTCTTGGGCGGGGGGTGCCTACGAGCAGTACTTC	CASSLTSPSWAGGAYEQYF
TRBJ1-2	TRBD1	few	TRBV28	TGTGCCAGCAGTTCCGATCACCGAGTATACAGGGGGTTCTATGGCTACACCTTC	CASSSDHRVYRGFYGYTF
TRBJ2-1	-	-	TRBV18	TGTGCCAGCTCACTAAACAAGTACAATGAGCAGTTCTTC	CASSLNKYNEQFF
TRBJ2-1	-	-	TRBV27	TGTGCCAGCAGTTTATCGAAGGGGCGGGAGCAGTTCTTC	CASSLSKGREQFF
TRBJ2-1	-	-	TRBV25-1	TGTGCCAGCTCAGGGGGGCATTTGGTCTACAATGAGCAGTTCTTC	CASSGGHLVYNEQFF
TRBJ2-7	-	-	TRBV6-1	TGTGCCAGCAGTGAAGAGCCACAGGGTTCAGGGGAGCAGTACTTC	CASSEEPQGSGEQYF
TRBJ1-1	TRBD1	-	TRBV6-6	TGTGCCAGCAGCGCTCGGACAGGGACCGGGAACACTGAAGCTTTCTTT	CASSARTGTGNTEAFF
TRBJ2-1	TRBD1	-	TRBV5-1	TGCGCCAGCAGCGGTACCGGGACAGGGGGTGAGCAGTTCTTC	CASSGTGTGGEQFF
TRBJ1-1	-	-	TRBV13	TGTGCCAGCAGCGGCGACAGGAGGAACACTGAAGCTTTCTTT	CASSGDRRNTEAFF
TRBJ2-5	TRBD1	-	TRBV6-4	TGTGCCAGCAGTGACACCGGACAGGGAGGAGTGGAGACCCAGTACTTC	CASSDTGQGGVETQYF
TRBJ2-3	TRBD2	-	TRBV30	TGTGCCCAAACCAAAGGACTAGGCACAGATACGCAGTATTTT	CAQTKGLGTDTQYF
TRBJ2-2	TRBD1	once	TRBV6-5	TGTGCCAGCAGTTTTAGGGGGCGCGGTACCGGGGAGCTGTTTTTT	CASSFRGRGTGELFF
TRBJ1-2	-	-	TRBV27	TGTGCCAGCAGGGGCCTAGGGGGGGCTTCCTATGGCTACACCTTC	CASRGLGGASYGYTF
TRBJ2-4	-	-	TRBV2	TGTGCCAGCAAAACTGGGGGAGGTAAAAACATTCAGTACTTC	CASKTGGGKNIQYF
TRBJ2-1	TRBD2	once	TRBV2	TGTGCCAGCAGTCGGGGACTAGCGGGAGAGGGTACGGCCTACAATGAGCAGTTCTTC	CASSRGLAGEGTAYNEQFF
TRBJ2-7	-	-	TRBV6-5	TGTGCCAGCAGTTACAACCCGGAGGGCGAGCAGTACTTC	CASSYNPEGEQYF
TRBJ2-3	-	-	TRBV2	TGTGCCAGCAGTGAATACGGGGGGCTGGGAGATACGCAGTATTTT	CASSEYGGLGDTQYF
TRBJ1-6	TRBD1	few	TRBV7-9	TGTGCCAGCAGCCCTGGACAGGGTAATTCACCCCTCCACTTT	CASSPGQGNSPLHF
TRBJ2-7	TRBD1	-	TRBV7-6	TGTGCCAGCAGTCCGCAGGGGGTTCTCTCCTACGAGCAGTACTTC	CASSPQGVLSYEQYF
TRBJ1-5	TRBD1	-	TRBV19	TGTGCCAGTAGTATAGTCGGGACAGGGACCTATCAGCCCCAGCATTTT	CASSIVGTGTYQPQHF
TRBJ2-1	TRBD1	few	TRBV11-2	TGTGCCAGCCATGGACAGGGGAGGGATGAGCAGTTCTTC	CASHGQGRDEQFF
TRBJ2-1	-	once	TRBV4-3	TGCGCCAGCAGCCCAACCCACGGGGGAAGAGGGTCCTACAATGAGCAGTTCTTC	CASSPTHGGRGSYNEQFF
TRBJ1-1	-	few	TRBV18	TGTGCCAGCTCGAACGGCCGAGGGAACACTGAAGCTTTCTTT	CASSNGRGNTEAFF
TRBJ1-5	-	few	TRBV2	TGTGCCAGCAGTGAGAGTGTAGCCCAGCATTTT	CASSESVAQHF
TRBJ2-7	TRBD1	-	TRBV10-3	TGTGCCATCAGTGAGTCGCGGGCAGGGGGCGACGAGCAGTACTTC	CAISESRAGGDEQYF
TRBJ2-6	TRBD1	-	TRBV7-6	TGTGCCAGCAGCTTAGCCCCTCCGAAAAAACAGGGGAGCTCAAGTGGGGCCAACGTCCTGACTTTC	CASSLAPPKKQGSSSGANVLTF
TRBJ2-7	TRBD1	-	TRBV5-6	TGTGCCAGCAGTTTCCTCGGGACAGGTTCACGCGAGCAGTACTTC	CASSFLGTGSREQYF
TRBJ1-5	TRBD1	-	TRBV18	TGTGCCAGCTCACTAACAGGGGGGAATCAGCCCCAGCATTTT	CASSLTGGNQPQHF
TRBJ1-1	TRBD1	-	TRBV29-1	TGCAGCGTCTATCACGGGACAGGGAAGACTGAAGCTTTCTTT	CSVYHGTGKTEAFF
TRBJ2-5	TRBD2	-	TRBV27	TGTGCCAGCAGTCCCCGTTCGCATACTCTAGCGGGAGGGCCAATGGGAGAGACCCAGTACTTC	CASSPRSHTLAGGPMGETQYF